This TCR beta chain was profiled in a study of blood T cells in healthy people across ages. Through a sample-barcoded 5' primer and a J-beta primer mix, a second PCR was run for roughly 6 to 12 cycles. In TCRdb, the 5' RACE reads were re-called with MiXCR into one record per CDR3 protein. Of 1.2 million to 1.5 million distinct CDR3 sequences listed, 40% to 50% are singletons. Every donor gave 9 to 10 milliliters of peripheral blood. Trimming shortened V by 3 bases and J by 5 bases, and 16 bases separated the two germline ends. This CDR3 has 15 amino acids. Germline V gives CDR1 SEHNR, CDR2 FQNEAQ (reference sequence).

Sequencing input: blood. This chain connects TRBV7-9 to TRBJ1-2; the D is unclear. The TCR originated in a woman between 18 and 30 years old in good health. CDR3 sequence reads: CASSLPTLQGYGYTF. CDR3 DNA sequence: TGTGCCAGCAGCTTGCCGACACTCCAAGGGTATGGCTACACCTTC.